This passage covers 23 T cell receptor beta chains from one sample sequenced in a study of blood T cell repertoires in COVID-19. Clones were sequenced by immunoSEQ multiplex PCR, and TCRdb holds only the in-frame ones, with some missing. Of over 250,000 clones detected, about 85% appear once; the ten largest clones hold about an eighth. Input material: peripheral blood. All receptors derive from a human donor in a cohort sampled during active COVID-19.

This clone was counted only a few times. This chain joins TRBV6-5 and TRBJ2-7; D is uncertain. This CDR3 is built from 13 residues. The germline CDR1 and CDR2 sequences are MNHEY and SVGAGI. The V end lost 8 bases, the J end lost 2 bases, and 13 bases lay between the germline ends. The CDR3 sequence is CASESRFTYEQYF. The CDR3 nucleotides read TGTGCCAGCGAATCGAGATTTACCTACGAGCAGTACTTC.

The J gene is TRBJ2-7, the V gene TRBV6-2 or TRBV6-3; weak D call: TRBD2 (5 bases). This CDR3 is 16 amino acids long. CDR1 and CDR2 from the germline V gene are MNHEY and SVGEGT. V lost 4 bases to trimming and J lost 4 bases, with 20 bases between them. CDR3 nucleotides: TGTGCCAGCAGTTTCCCAAGCGGATTCTCCCCTTACGAGCAGTACTTC. Its translation: CASSFPSGFSPYEQYF.

For the CDR3, the DNA is TGTGCCAGCAGCCTGGCGGTAGTCTATGGCTACACCTTC. Protein product: CASSLAVVYGYTF. This chain links TRBV28 with TRBJ1-2, with D unclear. The CDR3 covers 13 residues. V was pared by 6 bases and J by 4 bases, with 12 bases between. Germline-derived CDR1 and CDR2 are MDHEN and SYDVKM.

V usage is TRBV10-2 and J usage is TRBJ1-5; D possibly corresponds to TRBD1 (6 bases). This CDR3 is 12 amino acids long. V was cut by 6 bases and J by 5 bases, with 8 bases left in between. Germline CDR1 and CDR2: WSHSY and SAAADI. The DNA for the CDR3 is TGCGCCAGCAGGTCAGGGGATCAGCCCCAGCATTTT. Protein product: CASRSGDQPQHF.

This clone was counted a single time. The chain has TRBV4-1 and TRBJ2-1; unclear D gene. The germline gives CDR1 MGHRA, CDR2 YSYEKL. The CDR3 runs 14 residues. V lost 4 bases and J lost 10, with 17 bases in between. CDR3 sequence (DNA): TGCGCCAGCAGCCTACTGACTGGCCTCTCGGAGCAGTTCTTC. It specifies CASSLLTGLSEQFF.

The V and J genes are TRBV5-6 and TRBJ2-3; no clear D. The length of the CDR3 is 13 residues. V was trimmed by 4 bases and J by 4 bases, leaving 10 bases between them. Per the germline V gene, CDR1 is SGHDT and CDR2 is YYEEEE. CDR3: CASSQVEADTQYF. The CDR3 region has the DNA TGTGCCAGCAGCCAAGTAGAGGCAGATACGCAGTATTTT.

The J gene is TRBJ2-3, the V gene TRBV7-2; 10 bases are a match to TRBD2. This CDR3 has 17 residues. From germline, CDR1 is SGHTA and CDR2 FQGNSA. V gave up 7 bases and J gave up 2 bases; unmatched junction bases: 12. The CDR3 DNA follows: TGTGCCAGCACTCCCCGGGGAGCGGGAGGGCCCACAGATACGCAGTATTTT. This sequence encodes CASTPRGAGGPTDTQYF.

The chain couples TRBV7-2 to TRBJ2-5, with D maybe TRBD2 (7 bases). The germline V gene has CDR1 SGHTA and CDR2 FQGNSA. Trimming stripped 9 bases from V and 5 bases from J, with 16 bases between. The CDR3 runs 13 residues. Written as DNA, the CDR3 is TGTGCCAGTCGGACCGCGGGGGCGGAGACCCAGTACTTC. Its translation is CASRTAGAETQYF.

The chain employs TRBV11-2 and TRBJ2-1; TRBD2 aligns across 15 bases. J was trimmed by 6 bases and V by 5 bases; bases with no gene match: 11. CDR1 is SGHAT and CDR2 is FQNNGV in the germline V gene. CDR3 length equals 18 residues. The CDR3 reads CASSARPGTSGRRNEQFF. The CDR3, as DNA: TGTGCCAGCAGCGCCCGTCCCGGGACTAGCGGGAGGCGCAATGAGCAGTTCTTC.

The chain uses TRBV3-1 (or the pseudogene TRBV3-2) and TRBJ2-1; 8 bases line up with TRBD1. This CDR3 spans 16 amino acids. Germline V gene lookup returns CDR1 LGHDT and CDR2 YNNKEL (reference sequence). With 0 bases clipped from V and 6 bases from J, the junction kept 7 bases outside the gene matches. Here the CDR3 reads CASSQEDRGRFNEQFF. DNA for the CDR3: TGTGCCAGCAGCCAAGAAGACAGGGGCAGGTTCAATGAGCAGTTCTTC.

The chain carries TRBV9 and TRBJ2-1, with TRBD2 matching 8 bases. The germline V gene has CDR1 SGDLS and CDR2 YYNGEE. The length of the CDR3 is 16 residues. V shed 0 bases and J 9 bases; nucleotides not matched to a gene: 11. CDR3 nucleotides: TGTGCCAGCAGCGTAGCCGGCGGGAGGACGACGGGTGAGCAGTTCTTC. Encoded protein: CASSVAGGRTTGEQFF.

The gene calls are TRBV27 and TRBJ1-1; TRBD1 might be the D (5 bases). Germline V gene lookup returns CDR1 MNHEY and CDR2 SMNVEV (reference sequence). V dropped 6 bases and J dropped 7 bases, with 21 bases sitting between them. CDR3 length: 15 amino acids. The CDR3 DNA reads as TGTGCCAGCAGCCCCGTAGGGGCAGGACATGATGAAGCTTTCTTT. Translation gives CASSPVGAGHDEAFF.

The chain couples TRBV24-1 to TRBJ1-5, with 9 bases matching TRBD1. The V and J ends lost 4 bases and 9 bases, in that order; junction bases with no gene match: 9. In germline, CDR1 is KGHDR, CDR2 SFDVKD. The CDR3 is 15 residues long. CDR3 residues: CATSEGQGFQWPQHF. The CDR3 nucleotides are TGTGCCACCAGTGAGGGACAGGGCTTCCAATGGCCCCAGCATTTT.

This sequence joins TRBV7-2 and TRBJ1-2; no clear D gene. Trimming removed 5 bases at V and 4 bases at J, with 14 bases between. In germline, CDR1 is SGHTA, CDR2 FQGNSA. This CDR3 region has 14 residues. The DNA for the CDR3 is TGTGCCAGCAGCCCTAACCTTCCCCTCTATGGCTACACCTTC. Translated, it gives CASSPNLPLYGYTF.

This chain joins TRBV2 and TRBJ2-1; D not resolved. Germline CDR1 is SNHLY and CDR2 is FYNNEI. The ends were cut back, 5 bases at V and 3 bases at J, with 11 bases in the middle. The CDR3 has 14 residues. CDR3 residues: CASSTEAIYNEQFF. CDR3 nucleotide sequence: TGTGCCAGCAGTACAGAAGCTATCTACAATGAGCAGTTCTTC. Full variable domain (missing parts from reference TRBV2 and TRBJ2-1): EPEVTQTPSHQVTQMGQEVILRCVPISNHLYFYWYRQILGQKVEFLVSFYNNEISEKSEIFDDQFSVERPDGSNFTLKIRSTKLEDSAMYFCASSTEAIYNEQFFGPGTRLTVL.

The chain uses TRBV28 and TRBJ1-1; 9 nucleotides agree with TRBD1. Germline-derived CDR1 and CDR2 are MDHEN and SYDVKM. The CDR3 is 17 residues long. With 6 bases clipped from V and 4 bases from J, the junction kept 15 bases outside the gene matches. This CDR3 reads CASSSLGQGKSGTEAFF. The CDR3 nucleotides are TGTGCCAGCAGCTCCCTGGGACAGGGAAAATCTGGCACTGAAGCTTTCTTT.

The chain has TRBV10-3 and TRBJ2-3, with 9 bases lining up with TRBD1. CDR1 and CDR2 (germline): ENHRY, SYGVKD. The CDR3 covers 15 residues. J was trimmed by 2 bases and V by 2 bases; bases with no gene match: 2. CDR3 protein: CAISEGQGNTDTQYF. The CDR3 nucleotides read TGTGCCATCAGTGAGGGACAGGGGAACACAGATACGCAGTATTTT.

The genes are TRBV19 and TRBJ1-4; the match to TRBD1 covers 7 bases. J was trimmed by 8 bases and V by 6 bases; bases with no gene match: 9. The CDR3 covers 14 residues. CDR1 and CDR2 from the germline V gene are LNHDA and SQIVND (reference sequence). CDR3 sequence (DNA): TGTGCCAGTAGAAGCAGGCAGGGGGACGAAAAACTGTTTTTT. This encodes CASRSRQGDEKLFF.

The genes are TRBV5-1 and TRBJ2-1, with TRBD1 matching 7 bases. V dropped 3 bases and J dropped 0; count of bases not matched to a gene: 3. Germline loops: CDR1 SGHRS, CDR2 YFSETQ. The length of the CDR3 is 15 residues. The CDR3 region has the DNA TGCGCCAGCAGCTCGGGACAGCGCTCCTACAATGAGCAGTTCTTC. The encoded protein is CASSSGQRSYNEQFF. Full variable domain (remainder filled in from reference TRBV5-1 and TRBJ2-1): KAGVTQTPRYLIKTRGQQVTLSCSPISGHRSVSWYQQTPGQGLQFLFEYFSETQRNKGNFPGRFSGRQFSNSRSEMNVSTLELGDSALYLCASSSGQRSYNEQFFGPGTRLTVL.

The genes are TRBV11-2 and TRBJ2-1, with 10 bases that match TRBD2. Germline V CDR1 and CDR2: SGHAT, FQNNGV. CDR3 size: 15 residues. J gave up 7 bases and V 3 bases, and 6 bases lay outside the gene matches. The CDR3 DNA is TGTGCCAGCAGCTTCCTAGCGGGAGAAAGTAATGAGCAGTTCTTC. This encodes CASSFLAGESNEQFF.

The V call is TRBV27, the J call TRBJ1-6; D possibly corresponds to TRBD1 (5 bases). Germline CDR1 is MNHEY and CDR2 is SMNVEV (reference sequence). The CDR3 consists of 15 residues. Trimming left V 5 bases short and J 7 bases short, with 15 bases between. CDR3 sequence (DNA): TGTGCCAGCAGTGGGGCAGGCCCGAGGAATTCACCCCTCCACTTT. Residues: CASSGAGPRNSPLHF.

This clone occurred once. The chain uses TRBV18 and TRBJ2-2; 9 nucleotides align to TRBD1. The V segment lost 3 bases and the J segment 4 bases; nucleotides outside the gene matches: 3. The CDR3 runs to 15 residues. Germline V gene lookup returns CDR1 KGHSH and CDR2 LQKENI. The CDR3 coding sequence is TGTGCCAGCTCACCTAAGACAGGGGGCACCGGGGAGCTGTTTTTT. This translates into CASSPKTGGTGELFF.

The rearrangement links TRBV19 to TRBJ1-5; 7 bases are a match to TRBD1. The ends lost 8 bases at V and 7 bases at J; junction bases unmatched: 14. The CDR3 extends over 15 amino acids. Germline CDR1 and CDR2: LNHDA and SQIVND (reference sequence). The CDR3 DNA is TGTGCCAGTGGAGGAGGTGACAGGGTCAACCAGCCCCAGCATTTT. Translated: CASGGGDRVNQPQHF.